The clone carrying this TCR beta chain was counted a single time. The record originates from a study of cytomegalovirus exposure and HLA in healthy donors. The CDR3 sequence is 15 residues long. The ends were cut back, 0 bases at V and 10 bases at J, with 19 bases in the middle. Germline-derived CDR1 and CDR2 are SGHDT and YYEEEE. Amplification used 60 Vbeta primers and 13 Jbeta primers. Profiled with immunoSEQ multiplex PCR; TCRdb holds only in-frame clones, not every one. The sample has 130,000 to 150,000 clones, 60% to 80% seen once. Sequenced input: PBMCs. This sequence was found in a male donor in good health and CMV-seronegative. The chain joins TRBV5-6 to TRBJ1-1; TRBD1 is a possible D gene (6 bases). In DNA, the CDR3 is TGTGCCAGCAGCTTGGGGTTAACAGGGATGATGACAGCTTTCTTT. Translation: CASSLGLTGMMTAFF.